Following are 15 T cell receptor beta chains from one sample sequenced in a study of CD8 T cells in ankylosing spondylitis. TCRdb called the 5' RACE reads again in MiXCR, with one record for every CDR3 protein. The sample lists approximately 240,000 distinct CDR3 sequences, roughly a tenth occurring once. Material for sequencing was blood, either unsorted or a sorted T cell fraction (not recorded which). The receptors were gathered from a male donor with ankylosing spondylitis or in good health (not recorded which).

This clonotype was recorded many times. DNA of the CDR3: TGTGCCACCAAGGATCAGGAGGGTCGCTACAATGAGCAGTTCTTC. This sequence encodes CATKDQEGRYNEQFF. V gene TRBV15 combines with J gene TRBJ2-1; tentatively, D is TRBD2 (6 bases). The CDR3 loop spans 15 amino acids. CDR1 is LNHNV, CDR2 YYDKDF, per germline (reference sequence). V was pared by 7 bases and J by 3 bases, with 16 bases between.

This clonotype has a handful of counts. The rearrangement links TRBV6-1 to TRBJ1-1, with D perhaps TRBD1 (5 bases). Germline CDR1 is MNHNS and CDR2 is SASEGT. The length of the CDR3 is 13 residues. Trimming stripped 6 bases from V and 5 bases from J, with 13 bases between. CDR3 residues: CASRNGGGTEAFF. The CDR3 DNA sequence: TGTGCCAGCAGAAATGGGGGAGGGACTGAAGCTTTCTTT.

This clonotype occurred many times. The J gene is TRBJ2-7, the V gene TRBV12-3 or TRBV12-4; 7 bases are a match to TRBD1. The CDR3 consists of 13 residues. The V segment lost 5 bases and the J segment 2 bases; nucleotides outside the gene matches: 3. The CDR3 protein is CASSGDSAYEQYF. DNA for the CDR3: TGTGCCAGCAGTGGGGACAGCGCCTACGAGCAGTACTTC.

In this sample, this clonotype turned up many times. This chain joins TRBV12-3 or TRBV12-4 and TRBJ1-3; 10 bases line up with TRBD1. After removal of 7 bases from V and 2 bases from J, the junction contained 5 bases not matched to a gene. The CDR3 totals 15 residues. CDR3 DNA: TGTGCCAGCACCCTAGGACAGGGGGCTGGAAACACCATATATTTT. This encodes CASTLGQGAGNTIYF.

In its sample, this clonotype was seen many times. The chain links TRBV5-4 to TRBJ1-1; D unclear. V dropped 3 bases and J dropped 6 bases, with 9 bases sitting between them. The CDR3 length is 12 residues. CDR1 is SGHNT and CDR2 is YYREEE in the germline V gene (reference sequence). The CDR3 region is CASSSRSAEAFF. The CDR3 DNA reads TGTGCCAGCAGCTCCCGGTCTGCTGAAGCTTTCTTT.

The gene calls are TRBV7-9 and TRBJ2-1, with 10 nucleotides matching TRBD2. V lost 4 bases, J lost 2 bases, and 8 bases stayed unmatched. Germline V lookup: CDR1 SEHNR, CDR2 FQNEAQ (reference sequence). CDR3 length equals 17 residues. CDR3 DNA: TGTGCCAGCAGCTCAGGACTAGCGGAGTTGCCCTACAATGAGCAGTTCTTC. This codes for CASSSGLAELPYNEQFF.

The chain couples TRBV2 to TRBJ2-7; D possibly corresponds to TRBD2 (6 bases). Trimming stripped 6 bases from V and 0 bases from J, with 12 bases between. CDR1 is SNHLY, CDR2 FYNNEI, per germline. There are 14 residues in the CDR3. This CDR3 reads CASRSMTSSYEQYF. CDR3 nucleotides: TGTGCCAGCAGATCGATGACTAGCTCCTACGAGCAGTACTTC.

As concerns this clonotype: The junction departs from the called germline gene at one end, perhaps through a read error. The gene calls are TRBV6-5 and TRBJ1-1; no clear D gene. The germline gives CDR1 MNHEY, CDR2 SVGAGI. The CDR3 contains 14 residues. The CDR3 DNA follows: TGTGTCAGCAGTTACTCTGTAGGTCGTAGGGAAGCTTTCTTT. Translation: CVSSYSVGRREAFF.

This clonotype was seen only a few times. This rearrangement joins TRBV7-2 to TRBJ2-3, with 11 bases identical to TRBD2. Germline assignment: CDR1 SGHTA and CDR2 FQGNSA. The V segment lost 5 bases and the J segment 1 base; nucleotides outside the gene matches: 5. The CDR3 consists of 16 residues. The CDR3 DNA sequence: TGTGCCAGCAGCCATAATAGCGGGGGGGGCACAGATACGCAGTATTTT. Its protein product is CASSHNSGGGTDTQYF.

The table lists this clonotype with a few counts. This chain links TRBV20-1 with TRBJ1-3, with a tentative D call TRBD1 (6 bases). This CDR3 has 13 residues. The V gene lost 1 base and the J gene lost 4 bases, with 8 bases spanning the gap. Germline V lookup: CDR1 DFQATT, CDR2 SNEGSKA (reference sequence). CDR3 DNA: TGCAGTGCTAGAGGTCAGGGGGGAAACACCATATATTTT. It encodes CSARGQGGNTIYF.

V and J are TRBV12-3 or TRBV12-4 and TRBJ1-1; maybe TRBD1 (6 bases). CDR3 length: 14 amino acids. V was shortened by 3 bases and J by 1 base, with 9 bases between the two germline ends. For the CDR3, the DNA is TGTGCCAGCAGTTTGCGCAGGGGGAACACTGAAGCTTTCTTT. Translated, it gives CASSLRRGNTEAFF.

This clonotype has ten or more counts. V is TRBV11-2 and J is TRBJ1-5; a possible D gene is TRBD1 (6 bases). Germline CDR1 SGHAT, CDR2 FQNNGV. The CDR3 is 18 amino acids. Deletions cut 4 bases from V and 0 bases from J, with 19 bases between. CDR3 protein: CASSYTGQAGYSNQPQHF. The CDR3, as DNA: TGTGCCAGCAGCTACACAGGGCAGGCCGGATATAGCAATCAGCCCCAGCATTTT.

Only a few counts were recorded for this clonotype. V and J are TRBV7-2 and TRBJ2-2; perhaps TRBD1 as D (6 bases). There are 15 residues in the CDR3. Germline CDR1 reads SGHTA; CDR2 reads FQGNSA. The V and J ends lost 5 bases and 2 bases respectively, with 12 bases between them. CDR3 nucleotide sequence: TGTGCCAGCAGCGTCGCCGGGACAAACACCGGGGAGCTGTTTTTT. It encodes CASSVAGTNTGELFF.

The V and J genes are TRBV2 and TRBJ2-5; TRBD2 matches at 14 bases. The CDR3 totals 15 residues. Germline loops: CDR1 SNHLY, CDR2 FYNNEI. The ends lost 6 bases at V and 4 bases at J; junction bases unmatched: 4. CDR3 nucleotides: TGTGCCAGCAGGGCGGGACTAGCGGGAGCAGAGACCCAGTACTTC. Protein: CASRAGLAGAETQYF.

In this sample, this clonotype turned up many times. The chain employs TRBV29-1 and TRBJ2-5; TRBD1 or TRBD2 may be the D gene (6 bases each). Germline-derived CDR1 and CDR2 are SQVTM and ANQGSEA. Trimming removed 8 bases at V and 7 bases at J, with 11 bases between. There are 10 residues in the CDR3. The CDR3 coding sequence is TGCAGCAGTGGAGGGGGGACCCAGTACTTC. This codes for CSSGGGTQYF.